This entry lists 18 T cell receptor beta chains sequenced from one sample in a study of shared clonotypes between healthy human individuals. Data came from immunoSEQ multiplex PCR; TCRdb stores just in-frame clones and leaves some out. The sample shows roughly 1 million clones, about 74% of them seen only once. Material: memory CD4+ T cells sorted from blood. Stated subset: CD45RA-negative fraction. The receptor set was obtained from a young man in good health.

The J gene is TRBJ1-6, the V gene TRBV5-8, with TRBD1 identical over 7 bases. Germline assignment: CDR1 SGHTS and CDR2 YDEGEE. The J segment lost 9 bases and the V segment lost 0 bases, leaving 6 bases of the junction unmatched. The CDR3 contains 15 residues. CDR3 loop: CASSLEGASGSPLHF. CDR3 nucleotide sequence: TGTGCCAGCAGCTTGGAGGGGGCGTCAGGTTCACCCCTCCACTTT.

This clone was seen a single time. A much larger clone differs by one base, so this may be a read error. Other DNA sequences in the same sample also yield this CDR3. The CDR3 region has the DNA TGTGCCAGCAGTCCCGGGACAGGAAACTATGGCTACACCTTC. This encodes CASSPGTGNYGYTF. The J gene is TRBJ1-2, the V gene TRBV28; 8 nucleotides agree with TRBD1. V shed 5 bases, J shed 2 bases, and the junction held 4 bases outside the gene matches. This CDR3 is 14 amino acids long. The V gene's germline CDR1 is MDHEN and CDR2 SYDVKM.

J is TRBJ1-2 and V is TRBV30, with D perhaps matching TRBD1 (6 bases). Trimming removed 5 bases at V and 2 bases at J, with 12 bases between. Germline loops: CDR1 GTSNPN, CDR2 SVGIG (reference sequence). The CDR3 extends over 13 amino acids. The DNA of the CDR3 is TGTGCCTGGGTCCGGGGGGCGAACTATGGCTACACCTTC. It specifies CAWVRGANYGYTF.

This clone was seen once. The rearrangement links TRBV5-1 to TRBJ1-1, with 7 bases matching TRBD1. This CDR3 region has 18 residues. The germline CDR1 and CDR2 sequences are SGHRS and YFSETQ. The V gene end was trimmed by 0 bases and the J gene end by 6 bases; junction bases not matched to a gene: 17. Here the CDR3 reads CASSLDKGGQPRLSEAFF. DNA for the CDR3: TGCGCCAGCAGCTTGGACAAAGGGGGACAGCCGAGATTGTCTGAAGCTTTCTTT.

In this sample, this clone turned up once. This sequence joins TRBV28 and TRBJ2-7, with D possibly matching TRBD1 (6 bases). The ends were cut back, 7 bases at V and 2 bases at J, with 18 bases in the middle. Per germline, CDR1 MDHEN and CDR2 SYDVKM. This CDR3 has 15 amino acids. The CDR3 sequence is CASTPTGKATYEQYF. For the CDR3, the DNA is TGTGCCAGCACTCCTACAGGGAAGGCTACCTACGAGCAGTACTTC. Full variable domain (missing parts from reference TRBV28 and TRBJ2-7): DVKVTQSSRYLVKRTGEKVFLECVQDMDHENMFWYRQDPGLGLRLIYFSYDVKMKEKGDIPEGYSVSREKKERFSLILESASTNQTSMYLCASTPTGKATYEQYFGPGTRLTVT.

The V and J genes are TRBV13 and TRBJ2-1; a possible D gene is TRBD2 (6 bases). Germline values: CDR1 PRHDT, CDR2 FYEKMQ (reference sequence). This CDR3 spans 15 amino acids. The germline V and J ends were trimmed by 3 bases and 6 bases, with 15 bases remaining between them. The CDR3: CASSFRLGSVNEQFF. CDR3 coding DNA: TGTGCCAGCAGCTTTCGACTAGGGTCGGTCAATGAGCAGTTCTTC. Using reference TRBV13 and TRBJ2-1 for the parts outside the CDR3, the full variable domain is AAGVIQSPRHLIKEKRETATLKCYPIPRHDTVYWYQQGPGQDPQFLISFYEKMQSDKGSIPDRFSAQQFSDYHSELNMSSLELGDSALYFCASSFRLGSVNEQFFGPGTRLTVL.

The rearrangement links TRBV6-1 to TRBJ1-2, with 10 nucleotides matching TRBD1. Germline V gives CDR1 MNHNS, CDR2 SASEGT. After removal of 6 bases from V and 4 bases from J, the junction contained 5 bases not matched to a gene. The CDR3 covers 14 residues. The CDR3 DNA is TGTGCCAGCAGGACAGGGGGCGCCGGCTATGGCTACACCTTC. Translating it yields CASRTGGAGYGYTF.

The CDR3 DNA is TGCGCCAGCAGCTTGAAGACAGAGACCTACAATGAGCAGTTCTTC. It yields the protein CASSLKTETYNEQFF. The chain employs TRBV5-1 and TRBJ2-1; D may be TRBD1 (5 bases). V was pared by 1 base and J by 2 bases, with 10 bases between. Germline CDR1 reads SGHRS; CDR2 reads YFSETQ. The CDR3 extends over 15 amino acids.

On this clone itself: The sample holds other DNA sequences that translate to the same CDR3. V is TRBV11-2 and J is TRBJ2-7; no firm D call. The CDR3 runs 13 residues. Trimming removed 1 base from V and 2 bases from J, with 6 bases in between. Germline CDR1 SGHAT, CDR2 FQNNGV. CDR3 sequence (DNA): TGTGCCAGCAGCTTAGGGTTGCCCTACGAGCAGTACTTC. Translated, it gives CASSLGLPYEQYF.

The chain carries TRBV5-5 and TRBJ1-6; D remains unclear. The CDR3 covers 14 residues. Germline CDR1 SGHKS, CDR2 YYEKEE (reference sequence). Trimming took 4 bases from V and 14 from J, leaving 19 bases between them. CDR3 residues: CASSQTRSLWALHF. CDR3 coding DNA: TGTGCCAGCAGCCAAACACGGTCCTTATGGGCCCTCCACTTT. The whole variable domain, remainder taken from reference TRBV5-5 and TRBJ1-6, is DAGVTQSPTHLIKTRGQQVTLRCSPISGHKSVSWYQQVLGQGPQFIFQYYEKEERGRGNFPDRFSARQFPNYSSELNVNALLLGDSALYLCASSQTRSLWALHFGNGTRLTVT.

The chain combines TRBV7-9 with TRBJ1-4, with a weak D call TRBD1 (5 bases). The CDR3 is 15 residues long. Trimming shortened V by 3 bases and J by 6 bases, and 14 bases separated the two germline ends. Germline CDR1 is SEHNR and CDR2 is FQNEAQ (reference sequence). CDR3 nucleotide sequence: TGTGCCAGCAGCTTTCGGGGCGGAGTCGATGAAAAACTGTTTTTT. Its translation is CASSFRGGVDEKLFF.

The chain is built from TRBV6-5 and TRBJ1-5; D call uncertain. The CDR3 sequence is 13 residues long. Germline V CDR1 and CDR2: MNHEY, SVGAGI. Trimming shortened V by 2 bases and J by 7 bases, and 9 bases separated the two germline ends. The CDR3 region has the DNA TGTGCCAGCAGTTACAACGAGAAGCAGCCCCAGCATTTT. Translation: CASSYNEKQPQHF.

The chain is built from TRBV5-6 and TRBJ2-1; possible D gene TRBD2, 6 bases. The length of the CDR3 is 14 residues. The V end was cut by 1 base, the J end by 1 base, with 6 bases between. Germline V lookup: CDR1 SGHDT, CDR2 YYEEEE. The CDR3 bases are TGTGCCAGCAGCTTGCTAGCGTCCTACAATGAGCAGTTCTTC. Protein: CASSLLASYNEQFF.

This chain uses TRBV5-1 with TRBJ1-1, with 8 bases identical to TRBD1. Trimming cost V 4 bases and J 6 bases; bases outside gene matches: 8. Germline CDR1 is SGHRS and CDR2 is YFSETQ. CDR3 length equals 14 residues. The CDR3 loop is CASSVTGDNAEAFF. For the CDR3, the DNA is TGCGCCAGCAGCGTGACAGGGGACAACGCTGAAGCTTTCTTT.

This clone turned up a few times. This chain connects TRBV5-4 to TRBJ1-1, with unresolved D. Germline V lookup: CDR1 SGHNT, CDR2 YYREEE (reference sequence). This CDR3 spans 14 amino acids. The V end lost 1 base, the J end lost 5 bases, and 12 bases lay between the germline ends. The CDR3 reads CASSLTGARTEAFF. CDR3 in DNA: TGTGCCAGCAGCTTGACGGGAGCGAGGACTGAAGCTTTCTTT.

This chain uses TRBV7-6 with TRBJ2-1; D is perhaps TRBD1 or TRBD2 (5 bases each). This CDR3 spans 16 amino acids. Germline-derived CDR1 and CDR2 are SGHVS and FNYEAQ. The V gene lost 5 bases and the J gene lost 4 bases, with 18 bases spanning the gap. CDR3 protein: CASSPSGLSGYNEQFF. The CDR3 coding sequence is TGTGCCAGCAGCCCCTCGGGGCTAAGTGGGTACAATGAGCAGTTCTTC.

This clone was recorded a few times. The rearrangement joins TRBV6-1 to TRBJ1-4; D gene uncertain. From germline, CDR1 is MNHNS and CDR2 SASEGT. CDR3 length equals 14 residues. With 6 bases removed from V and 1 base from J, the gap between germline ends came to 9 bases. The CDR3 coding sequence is TGTGCCAGCAGCCACCGAGGAACTAATGAAAAACTGTTTTTT. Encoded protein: CASSHRGTNEKLFF.

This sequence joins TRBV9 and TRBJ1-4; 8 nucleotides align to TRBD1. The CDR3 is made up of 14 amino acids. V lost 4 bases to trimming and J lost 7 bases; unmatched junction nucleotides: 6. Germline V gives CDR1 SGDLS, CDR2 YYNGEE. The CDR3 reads CASSPQGAGEKLFF. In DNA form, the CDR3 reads TGTGCCAGCAGCCCGCAGGGGGCAGGTGAAAAACTGTTTTTT.